Listed below are T cell receptor beta chains from one sample, sequenced in a study of blood T cell repertoires in COVID-19. Sequenced by immunoSEQ multiplex PCR; TCRdb stores in-frame clones only, minus some. The sample shows approximately 190,000 clones, around four fifths of them seen only once. Sequenced: peripheral blood. Source of these receptors: a man aged 25-45 years with active or convalescent COVID-19. The CDR3 runs from the conserved cysteine through the conserved F or W.

CASSLDGRDGYTF TRBV11-2
CASSSWGQSYNEQFF TRBV7-9
CASRSRDWNTEAFF TRBV5-1
CASSQDWGGANNYGYTF TRBV4-1
CASTLTPREYNQPQHF TRBV19
CASSVQGSGYTF TRBV7-2
CASSVVQSRVVPSSYNEQFF TRBV9
CASSSQDRATEAFF TRBV6-5
CASFRGTASTDTQYF TRBV5-1
CASRRGVEKTEAFF TRBV5-1
CASSLVQGENYGYTF TRBV7-9
CASSLQGTPNYGYTF TRBV6-2/TRBV6-3
CASSWAWQGAGYGYTF TRBV5-5
CASSSPGLETDTQYF TRBV18
CASSSTGAFTGELFF TRBV5-1
CASSRSGTGGDTGELFF TRBV18
CASSQGPGSTNEKLFF TRBV4-1
CASSQGTVNNSPLHF TRBV4-1
CAIKSLAGNNEQFF TRBV10-3
CASSYDNTNSPLHF TRBV6-5
CASSLSLTEAFF TRBV27
CATSDGSAGISSYEQYF TRBV24-1
CASSFSGASGSEQFF TRBV11-3
CASSLEDRGHYNEQFF TRBV11-3
CASSFLLGDVTEAFF TRBV7-3
CSGGGQGNYGYTF TRBV29-1
CAIIPGQGLNINYGYTF TRBV7-2
CASSRKDRGRSNYGYTF TRBV21-1
CASSLPLAWGIEQYF TRBV6-5
CASSRPGGGGDEQFF TRBV18
CASSHLASGTGWMGRQFF TRBV14
CASSFAREQYF TRBV5-6
CASSRDSGRDTQYF TRBV5-1
CASSFREVNQPQHF TRBV19
CASSLHSGTGVNTQYF TRBV7-6
CASRAGGTNEQFF TRBV7-2
CASSPDPTEAFF TRBV3-1/TRBV3-2
CASSLETGFPLHF TRBV5-1
CASSPTGTGNTIYF TRBV9
CATKPSVGGSGELFF TRBV4-3
CASSLFPIQVYTEAFF TRBV7-2
CASSQRPGTGFDQPQHF TRBV5-5
CASSPAGIHTGELFF TRBV7-2
CASSQASYSGNTIYF TRBV4-2
CASSFQYEAFF TRBV5-6
CASSERSWRSNTGELFF TRBV6-1
CASSGQGTGAYEQYF TRBV14
CASSARHRVSATDTQYF TRBV27
CASRTGGSPLHF TRBV25-1
CASSLDGGGNYGYTF TRBV7-2
CASSLTGGSEQFF TRBV11-1
CASSLGADEQFF TRBV12-3/TRBV12-4
CASSDEQGPYGYTF TRBV5-5
CASSRGIGGFDQPQHF TRBV27
CASSEGQGDGETQYF TRBV6-1